These T cell receptor beta chains were read from a single sample in a study of cytotoxic CD8 clonotypes in ibrutinib-treated CLL. Here immunoSEQ multiplex PCR was the method, and the copy in TCRdb shows in-frame clones only, minus some. The table shows fewer than 400,000 clones, with 67% occurring only once. The sample consisted of PBMCs, taken after 36 months of ibrutinib treatment. The receptors were sampled from a human donor with chronic lymphocytic leukemia. Each CDR3 is given without its conserved first and last residue. D genes are given only for firm matches. Only some rows state a clone size, as once, few, many or a class for expanded clones.

d_call | clone_size | v_call | cdr3_aa
. | . | TRBV9 | ASSLGSRSHNEQF
. | few | TRBV5-1 | ASSLDVVRYNSPLH
. | . | TRBV2 | ASSDWKNLLSYNEQF
. | . | TRBV7-2 | ASSVWRDSSYNEQF
TRBD1 | . | TRBV4-1 | ASSHQLGQGNTGELF
. | . | TRBV27 | ASRPAGTGELF
. | . | TRBV10-3 | AISELRENTGELF
. | . | TRBV27 | ASSLFLGEQF
. | few | TRBV4-1 | ASSQIEGDGYT
TRBD1 | . | TRBV19 | ASSILDRGIRTEAF
. | . | TRBV4-1 | ASSQAGDSYEQY
. | . | TRBV14 | ASSQVLGRVGYT
TRBD1 | . | TRBV5-6 | ASSSAKQGARAIYGYT
. | . | TRBV19 | ASSPRGSGSYEQY
TRBD1 | few | TRBV7-9 | ASSSGQRYEQY
TRBD1 | . | TRBV28 | ASGDRVNYGYT
. | . | TRBV2 | AASWDRYTGELF
. | . | TRBV6-5 | ASSYSISGKSETQY
. | . | TRBV15 | ATSGVGSTDTQY
. | few | TRBV5-8 | ASSFHY
. | . | TRBV5-6 | ASSLPPLGGDYGYT
. | . | TRBV4-1 | ASSQDWSSWNTGELF
. | . | TRBV7-6 | ASSLLPAAKETQY
TRBD2 | . | TRBV14 | ASSQPPAGPYSYEQY
TRBD1 | . | TRBV7-9 | ASSFYRGNYGYT
. | few | TRBV7-6 | ASSTYRTNEQF
. | . | TRBV27 | ASSYRQRTDTQY
. | . | TRBV29-1 | SVDPGLHTQY
TRBD1 | . | TRBV28 | ASNPGQGYT
. | . | TRBV28 | ASSLAVGTEAF
. | . | TRBV7-6 | ASSLERDNEKLF
TRBD2 | once | TRBV7-3 | ASSLQLAGVGEQY
TRBD1 | once | TRBV28 | ASDWTGRKNGYT
TRBD1 | few | TRBV5-4 | ASSFRDRRGYT
. | . | TRBV15 | ATSRVVGGAHEQY
. | . | TRBV6-1 | ASSVDRVEAF
. | once | TRBV7-9 | ASSLGPRGAVVYEQY
TRBD2 | . | TRBV15 | ATSRLGLAGRETQY
. | . | TRBV25-1 | ASSDTPFGTEAF
TRBD1 | few | TRBV4-1 | ASSPGQANTEAF
TRBD2 | . | TRBV7-3 | ASSLGLVETQY
. | . | TRBV5-1 | ASSIASSGANVLT
. | . | TRBV27 | ASKFTSSYNEQF
. | . | TRBV18 | ASSPSNAGSPRGEQY
. | . | TRBV7-8 | ASSLVPLAGDHYNSPLH
TRBD1 | . | TRBV10-2 | ASSGGQANYGYT
TRBD1 | . | TRBV9 | ASSANKQGVSNEQF
. | . | TRBV28 | ASSLRRPYQPQH
. | . | TRBV11-3 | ASSFGRD
. | . | TRBV6-5 | ASSRFHQETQY
. | . | TRBV6-5 | ASSPLRVGFYEQY
. | . | TRBV7-2 | ASSPWDTNYGYT
. | . | TRBV19 | ASSITGSSYNEQF
TRBD2 | . | TRBV7-3 | ASSLNGLAGREQY